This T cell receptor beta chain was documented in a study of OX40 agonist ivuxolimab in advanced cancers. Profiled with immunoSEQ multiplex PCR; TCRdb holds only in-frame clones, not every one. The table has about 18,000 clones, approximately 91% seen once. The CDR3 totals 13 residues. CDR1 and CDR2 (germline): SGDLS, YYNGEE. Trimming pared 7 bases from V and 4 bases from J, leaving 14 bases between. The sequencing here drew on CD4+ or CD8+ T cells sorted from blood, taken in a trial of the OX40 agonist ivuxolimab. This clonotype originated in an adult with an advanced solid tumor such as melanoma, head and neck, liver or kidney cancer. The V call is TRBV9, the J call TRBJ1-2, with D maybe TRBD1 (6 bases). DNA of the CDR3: TGTGCCAGCGGCCCAGGGGTGGCCTATGGCTACACCTTC. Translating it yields CASGPGVAYGYTF.